The sequence of this TCR beta chain was determined in a study of T cell repertoires in cytomegalovirus infection. TCRdb processed the reads anew with MiXCR; each CDR3 protein has one entry. The data contain about 130,000 distinct CDR3 sequences, more than 20% of them singletons. The CDR3 has 14 residues. Trimming stripped 9 bases from V and 2 bases from J, with 15 bases between. The V gene's germline CDR1 is LNHDA and CDR2 SQIVND (reference sequence). In the case of this clonotype: Its antigen is unidentified.

Study results and caveats: Individuals carrying CMV plus the relevant HLA were identified by cumulative frequency of public TCR beta families.

This clonotype was sampled from a human donor in good health (CMV status not recorded). Some clones in this sample may be carry-over from other donors' samples. Material for sequencing was PBMCs, sequenced either directly or after in vitro stimulation (not recorded which). This chain connects TRBV19 to TRBJ2-3, with D perhaps being TRBD1 or TRBD2 (5 bases each). As DNA, the CDR3 is TGTGCCAGCAACGAAGGGACCTACACAGATACGCAGTATTTT. It is translated as CASNEGTYTDTQYF. The complete variable domain, with remaining parts taken from reference TRBV19 and TRBJ2-3, reads DGGITQSPKYLFRKEGQNVTLSCEQNLNHDAMYWYRQDPGQGLRLIYYSQIVNDFQKGDIAEGYSVSREKKESFPLTVTSAQKNPTAFYLCASNEGTYTDTQYFGPGTRLTVL.